The clone carrying this T cell receptor beta chain appeared once. The germline V and J ends were trimmed by 3 bases and 5 bases, with 17 bases remaining between them. This CDR3 has 15 residues. CDR1 is SGHRS, CDR2 YFSETQ, per germline. The source of the sample is a study of blood T cell repertoires in COVID-19. Assay: immunoSEQ multiplex PCR; the TCRdb copy retains only in-frame clones and omits some. The sample yields fewer than 150,000 clones, roughly 88% seen once. The chain carries TRBV5-1 and TRBJ2-5, with D possibly matching TRBD1 (6 bases). This sequence originates from a woman in her 70s who had recovered from COVID-19. The sample comprised peripheral blood. The CDR3 DNA reads as TGCGCCAGCAGCTCCGGCCGTCAGGGGCCGGAGACCCAGTACTTC. Its protein product is CASSSGRQGPETQYF. The variable domain in full, with the rest retrieved from reference TRBV5-1 and TRBJ2-5, is KAGVTQTPRYLIKTRGQQVTLSCSPISGHRSVSWYQQTPGQGLQFLFEYFSETQRNKGNFPGRFSGRQFSNSRSEMNVSTLELGDSALYLCASSSGRQGPETQYFGPGTRLLVL.